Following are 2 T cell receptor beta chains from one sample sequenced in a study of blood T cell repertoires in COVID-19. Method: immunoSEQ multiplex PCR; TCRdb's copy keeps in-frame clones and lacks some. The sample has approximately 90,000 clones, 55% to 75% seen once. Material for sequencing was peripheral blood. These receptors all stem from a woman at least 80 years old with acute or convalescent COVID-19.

CDR3 nucleotides: TGTGCCAGCAGCTTGTCCGGCAGGGGGCATGTCGGGGAGCTGTTTTTT. Translated, it gives CASSLSGRGHVGELFF. The chain links TRBV5-5 to TRBJ2-2; TRBD1 aligns across 8 bases. CDR1 is SGHKS, CDR2 YYEKEE, per germline (reference sequence). V was pared by 1 base and J by 7 bases, with 9 bases of the junction left unmatched. The CDR3 has 16 amino acids.

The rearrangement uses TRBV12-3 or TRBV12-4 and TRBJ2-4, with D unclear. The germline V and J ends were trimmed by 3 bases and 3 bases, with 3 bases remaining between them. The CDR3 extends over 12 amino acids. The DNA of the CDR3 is TGTGCCAGCAGTTTCCACAAAAACATTCAGTACTTC. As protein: CASSFHKNIQYF.